This TCR beta chain was sequenced during a study of CD8+ T cells in alopecia areata. Study-level results: Scalp sequencing also captures normal skin's resident alphabeta T cells.

Remarks on this clone: Its antigen is unidentified.

Sequencing templates came from extracted RNA that was reverse transcribed into cDNA. Here immunoSEQ multiplex PCR was the method, and the copy in TCRdb shows in-frame clones only, minus some. Of roughly 170,000 clones listed, roughly 53% are singletons. The treatment denotes: oral pan-JAK inhibitor, 5-10 mg twice daily. Sequenced material: CD8+ T cells sorted from blood, taken at week 24, from a patient treated with tofacitinib. This TCR came from a human donor with alopecia areata.

The DNA for the CDR3 is TGTGCCTTGAGCGAAGCCCTCGAGCAGTACTTC. It is translated as CALSEALEQYF. This rearrangement joins TRBV30 to TRBJ2-7; D is unclear. The CDR3 is 11 amino acids. The V end was cut by 7 bases, the J end by 6 bases, with 13 bases between. CDR1 and CDR2 (germline): GTSNPN, SVGIG (reference sequence).